This T cell receptor (beta chain) emerged from a study of Ad26.COV2.S vaccination and SARS-CoV-2 variants. Study-level background: Donor got 5x10^10 or 1x10^11 viral particles of Ad26.COV2.S. General observations from the study: Those who received the vaccine showed greater spike-specific TCR breadth than those given placebo. Similar non-spike TCR breadth was seen in vaccine and placebo recipients.

Regarding this clone: The antigen is unknown.

Method: immunoSEQ multiplex PCR; TCRdb's copy keeps in-frame clones and lacks some. The repertoire holds 450,000 to 550,000 clones, 80% to 90% seen once, with 1.7% in the top ten. This sample's treatment: some 20 received Ad26.COV2.S at low or high dose, single or two shots; five or six received placebo; per-sample allocation not given. The study sampled participants on day 63 after the first vaccine or placebo injection. V dropped 8 bases and J dropped 0 bases, with 10 bases sitting between them. The CDR3 is made up of 13 amino acids. Germline CDR1 and CDR2: KGHSH and LQKENI. The sample here was peripheral blood, taken in a trial of Ad26.COV2.S vaccine versus placebo. V usage is TRBV18 and J usage is TRBJ1-1, with a tentative D call TRBD1 (6 bases). The clonotype was recovered from a person aged 18-60 years who received the Ad26.COV2.S COVID-19 vaccine or a placebo. The CDR3 DNA reads as TGTGCCAGCCTGCAGGGGATGAACACTGAAGCTTTCTTT. Translated, it gives CASLQGMNTEAFF.